A single count supports the clone carrying this TCR beta chain. Its specificity is not known. Use of 60 Vbeta and 13 Jbeta primers characterized the PCR. Profiling relied on immunoSEQ multiplex PCR, and the TCRdb table lists in-frame clones only, not all of them. This table has 90,000 to 120,000 clones, over 70% appearing once. The data stem from a study of cytomegalovirus exposure and HLA in healthy donors. Broader study findings: When presence/absence was analysed, sequencing depth was taken to be roughly uniform across donors. High sensitivity and specificity were reportedly achieved when the classifier diagnosed cytomegalovirus status.

The CDR3 is made up of 16 amino acids. Germline V gives CDR1 SGHDT, CDR2 YYEEEE. Deletions cut 4 bases from V and 0 bases from J, with 14 bases between. This receptor was identified in a man aged 25-45 years in good health and CMV-seronegative. The V and J genes are TRBV5-6 and TRBJ2-1, with D possibly matching TRBD1 (6 bases). The specimen sequenced was PBMCs. CDR3 coding DNA: TGTGCCAGCAGCCTAAACGGACAGAGCTCCTACAATGAGCAGTTCTTC. Translated, it gives CASSLNGQSSYNEQFF.